This passage covers 11 T cell receptor beta chains from one sample sequenced in a study of shared clonotypes between healthy human individuals. Sequencing used immunoSEQ multiplex PCR; TCRdb keeps in-frame clones, though not all of them. The repertoire has fewer than 600,000 clones, around 78% of them found once; the top ten carry about 11%. Sequencing used PBMCs. These receptors were obtained from a woman aged 35 to 49 in good health. Some clones in this sample may be carry-over from other donors' samples.

This clone was counted a few times. The CDR3 here is CASTPGGVITEAFF. For the CDR3, the DNA is TGTGCCAGCACCCCGGGGGGAGTTATCACTGAAGCTTTCTTT. The chain carries TRBV7-3 and TRBJ1-1, with D possibly being TRBD1 (5 bases). This CDR3 is 14 amino acids long. From germline, CDR1 is SGHTA and CDR2 FQGTGA. Trimming cost V 7 bases and J 4 bases, with 16 bases left between them.

The sample holds many counts of this clone. The chain recombines TRBV5-6 with TRBJ2-7; 7 bases are a match to TRBD2. The CDR3 contains 15 residues. V lost 0 bases and J lost 6; bases outside the gene matches: 9. Per the germline V gene, CDR1 is SGHDT and CDR2 is YYEEEE. As DNA, the CDR3 is TGTGCCAGCAGCTTGGCGGGCGGGAGTGGAGCCGAGCAGTACTTC. Amino acids: CASSLAGGSGAEQYF.

As for this clone: Being one base from a much bigger clone, this may be a read error. The chain joins TRBV7-2 to TRBJ2-7, with no clear D. Trimming shortened V by 0 bases and J by 0 bases, and 9 bases separated the two germline ends. The germline CDR1 and CDR2 sequences are SGHTA and FQGNSA. The CDR3 has 15 residues. CDR3 nucleotide sequence: TGTGCCAGCAGCTTAGCAGGGAAGAGCTCCTACGAGCAGTACTTC. This encodes CASSLAGKSSYEQYF.

This clone has a single count. V gene TRBV6-5 combines with J gene TRBJ2-2; TRBD2 matches at 7 bases. CDR3 length: 15 amino acids. V dropped 6 bases and J dropped 5; count of bases not matched to a gene: 9. Germline V gives CDR1 MNHEY, CDR2 SVGAGI. For the CDR3, the DNA is TGTGCCAGCAGCGCCCGACTAGCCTTAACCGGGGAGCTGTTTTTT. Its translation is CASSARLALTGELFF.

The V and J genes are TRBV6-5 and TRBJ1-2, with D perhaps matching TRBD1 (5 bases). Germline-derived CDR1 and CDR2 are MNHEY and SVGAGI. V shed 6 bases and J shed 8 bases, with 22 bases lying between them. The CDR3 is made up of 15 amino acids. CDR3 sequence reads: CASRRTRMRDFGYTF. Written as DNA, the CDR3 is TGTGCCAGCAGGCGGACTCGCATGAGGGACTTCGGCTACACCTTC.

The chain combines TRBV5-6 with TRBJ2-3; a weak D match, TRBD2 (6 bases). Germline V lookup: CDR1 SGHDT, CDR2 YYEEEE. CDR3 length: 16 amino acids. With 1 base removed from V and 4 bases from J, the gap between germline ends came to 16 bases. CDR3 in DNA: TGTGCCAGCAGCTTGTGGGCTAGCGTAGATGCAGATACGCAGTATTTT. Protein product: CASSLWASVDADTQYF.

This sequence joins TRBV5-1 and TRBJ2-7, with D perhaps TRBD2 (6 bases). Germline assignment: CDR1 SGHRS and CDR2 YFSETQ. This CDR3 has 13 residues. V was cut by 4 bases and J by 5 bases, with 13 bases left in between. The CDR3 nucleotides read TGCGCCAGCAGCCAGCGGGTGGGCCACGAGCAGTACTTC. It encodes CASSQRVGHEQYF.

This sequence joins TRBV18 and TRBJ2-5; TRBD1 matches at 10 bases. The germline V gene encodes CDR1 KGHSH and CDR2 LQKENI. Unmatched junction bases numbered 6, after V lost 3 bases and J lost 5 bases. CDR3 length: 15 amino acids. CDR3 amino acids: CASSPLGTGDETQYF. For the CDR3, the DNA is TGTGCCAGCTCACCGCTGGGGACAGGGGACGAGACCCAGTACTTC.

The chain employs TRBV30 and TRBJ2-5; D might be TRBD1 or TRBD2, each matching 6 bases. The V end lost 3 bases, the J end lost 2 bases, and 10 bases lay between the germline ends. This CDR3 is built from 13 residues. CDR1 is GTSNPN, CDR2 SVGIG, per germline (reference sequence). CDR3 sequence: CAWSGGGQETQYF. CDR3 bases: TGTGCCTGGAGCGGAGGGGGACAAGAGACCCAGTACTTC.

This chain uses TRBV18 with TRBJ1-2; D call uncertain. The CDR3 sequence is 15 residues long. V was shortened by 6 bases and J by 8 bases, with 22 bases between the two germline ends. CDR1 is KGHSH and CDR2 is LQKENI in the germline V gene. The CDR3 loop is CASSPSIRAQVGYTF. DNA for the CDR3: TGTGCCAGCTCGCCCAGCATCCGGGCGCAAGTGGGCTACACCTTC.

The rearrangement joins TRBV30 to TRBJ1-3; the D is unclear. V lost 4 bases to trimming and J lost 0 bases, with 7 bases between them. The CDR3 totals 13 residues. Germline V CDR1 and CDR2: GTSNPN, SVGIG (reference sequence). CDR3 sequence: CAWNLGSGNTIYF. CDR3 coding DNA: TGTGCCTGGAATCTAGGCTCTGGAAACACCATATATTTT.